The T cell receptor beta chain described here comes from a study of shared clonotypes between healthy human individuals. Findings and limits, study-wide: Generation probability values for non-shared clonotypes were lower than those for clonotypes shared by all four donors.

The CDR3 has 17 residues. V shed 0 bases and J shed 1 base, with 13 bases lying between them. Germline assignment: CDR1 LGHNA and CDR2 YNFKEQ. Of note for this clone: Its antigen is as yet unknown. This sample also contains other DNA sequences that code for the same CDR3.

Healthy adults negative for HIV, lacking recent acute infections or vaccinations, served as donors. Sequencing used immunoSEQ multiplex PCR; TCRdb keeps in-frame clones, though not all of them. The sample includes about 2.5 million clones, about nine tenths of them seen just once. The sample taken for sequencing was naive CD4+ T cells from PBMCs. The sample's subset: CD45RA+ positively selected. This TCR derives from a man younger than 35 in good health. Some clones in this sample may be carry-over from other donors' samples. The chain couples TRBV4-2 to TRBJ1-3; a weak D match, TRBD1 (6 bases). This CDR3 reads CASSQDGGRGSGNTIYF. The CDR3, as DNA: TGTGCCAGCAGCCAAGATGGGGGCAGGGGATCTGGAAACACCATATATTTT.